What follows are 23 T cell receptor beta chains derived from one specimen sequenced in a study of blood T cell repertoires in COVID-19. Produced via immunoSEQ multiplex PCR; TCRdb's table is partial and in-frame only. The table has 300,000 to 450,000 clones, less than 85% seen once. The sequencing sample was made of peripheral blood. The receptor source for this set is a woman under 30 with acute or convalescent COVID-19.

The chain couples TRBV7-8 to TRBJ1-1, with TRBD1 as a possible D gene (5 bases). The CDR3 has 13 amino acids. Germline loops: CDR1 SGHVS, CDR2 FQNEAQ. V was trimmed by 3 bases and J by 3 bases, leaving 8 bases between them. The CDR3 bases are TGTGCCAGCAGCTTCCGCAGGGACACTGAAGCTTTCTTT. Amino acids: CASSFRRDTEAFF. Supplemented by reference TRBV7-8 and TRBJ1-1, the full variable domain reads GAGVSQSPRYKVAKRGQDVALRCDPISGHVSLFWYQQALGQGPEFLTYFQNEAQLDKSGLPSDRFFAERPEGSVSTLKIQRTQQEDSAVYLCASSFRRDTEAFFGQGTRLTVV.

This sequence joins TRBV4-2 and TRBJ1-4, with unresolved D. V lost 0 bases, J lost 16 bases, and 15 bases lay in between. The CDR3 covers 13 residues. Germline V gene sequence: CDR1 LGHNA, CDR2 YNFKEQ. The CDR3 is CASSQDPAPGQFF. The CDR3 DNA reads as TGTGCCAGCAGCCAAGATCCGGCCCCTGGGCAGTTTTTT.

V is TRBV5-8 and J is TRBJ2-7, with 11 bases that match TRBD1. V was clipped by 3 bases and J by 3 bases; unmatched bases: 5. CDR1 and CDR2 from the germline V gene are SGHTS and YDEGEE. The CDR3 totals 15 residues. DNA of the CDR3: TGTGCCAGCAGCTCCGGGACAGGGGGTTTCTACGAGCAGTACTTC. The encoded protein is CASSSGTGGFYEQYF.

This clone has only one observation. The chain is built from TRBV6-5 and TRBJ2-3; tentatively, D is TRBD1 (7 bases). V lost 2 bases, J lost 2 bases, and 14 bases lay in between. Germline assignment: CDR1 MNHEY and CDR2 SVGAGI. The CDR3 runs to 16 residues. CDR3 DNA sequence: TGTGCCAGCAGTTACCCCGCAGGGGGGAACACAGATACGCAGTATTTT. Amino acid sequence: CASSYPAGGNTDTQYF.

The rearrangement uses TRBV3-1 (or the pseudogene TRBV3-2) and TRBJ2-5; 14 nucleotides align to TRBD2. V shed 4 bases, J shed 5 bases, and the junction held 6 bases outside the gene matches. The germline CDR1 and CDR2 sequences are LGHDT and YNNKEL (reference sequence). The CDR3 has 16 amino acids. The CDR3 sequence is CASSRGGLAGAETQYF. In DNA form, the CDR3 reads TGTGCCAGCAGCCGAGGGGGACTAGCGGGAGCCGAGACCCAGTACTTC.

The chain links TRBV5-1 to TRBJ2-3, with TRBD2 matching 12 bases. CDR3 length: 16 residues. The germline V gene has CDR1 SGHRS and CDR2 YFSETQ. Trimming removed 0 bases from V and 5 bases from J; junction bases left unmatched: 4. CDR3 sequence (DNA): TGCGCCAGCAGCTTGGGACTAGCGGGAGTTGGAGATACGCAGTATTTT. This translates into CASSLGLAGVGDTQYF.

This chain links TRBV5-4 with TRBJ1-3; 7 positions agree with TRBD1. CDR1 SGHNT and CDR2 YYREEE come from the germline V gene (reference sequence). V dropped 4 bases and J dropped 0; count of bases not matched to a gene: 7. This CDR3 comprises 16 residues. This chain's CDR3 is CASSLGQMNSGNTIYF. The CDR3 DNA sequence: TGTGCCAGCAGCCTGGGACAGATGAACTCTGGAAACACCATATATTTT. Supplemented by reference TRBV5-4 and TRBJ1-3, the full variable domain reads ETGVTQSPTHLIKTRGQQVTLRCSSQSGHNTVSWYQQALGQGPQFIFQYYREEENGRGNFPPRFSGLQFPNYSSELNVNALELDDSALYLCASSLGQMNSGNTIYFGEGSWLTVV.

The genes are TRBV11-2 and TRBJ2-7; 7 bases are a match to TRBD2. Trimming cost V 0 bases and J 3 bases; bases outside gene matches: 5. The CDR3 covers 15 residues. Looked up from germline, CDR1 is SGHAT and CDR2 is FQNNGV. Here the CDR3 DNA reads TGTGCCAGCAGCTTAGATCTGCGGGAGATCTACGAGCAGTACTTC. Its protein product is CASSLDLREIYEQYF.

The J gene is TRBJ1-6, the V gene TRBV6-1; no reliable D call. Trimming cost V 1 base and J 10 bases, with 5 bases left between them. Germline V lookup: CDR1 MNHNS, CDR2 SASEGT. The CDR3 is 12 amino acids. In DNA, the CDR3 is TGTGCCAGCAGTGAAGGAGAGTCACCCCTCCACTTT. Protein: CASSEGESPLHF.

Here the CDR3 DNA reads TGTGCCAGCACCAAGGACAGGATCTATGGCTACACCTTC. Encoded protein: CASTKDRIYGYTF. The chain recombines TRBV7-3 with TRBJ1-2, with 7 bases aligning to TRBD1. The CDR3 runs 13 residues. Germline V gives CDR1 SGHTA, CDR2 FQGTGA. V was clipped by 7 bases and J by 4 bases; unmatched bases: 6.

The table lists this clone with many counts. V usage is TRBV7-3 and J usage is TRBJ2-5, with 9 bases identical to TRBD2. Trimming at V came to 2 bases and at J to 5 bases, leaving 9 bases not matched to a gene. Germline loops: CDR1 SGHTA, CDR2 FQGTGA. This CDR3 contains 16 residues. The CDR3 DNA reads TGTGCCAGCAGCTTAGGCAGTAGCGGGAGTCATGAGACCCAGTACTTC. Translation: CASSLGSSGSHETQYF. Full variable domain (missing parts from reference TRBV7-3 and TRBJ2-5): GAGVSQTPSNKVTEKGKYVELRCDPISGHTALYWYRQSLGQGPEFLIYFQGTGAADDSGLPNDRFFAVRPEGSVSTLKIQRTERGDSAVYLCASSLGSSGSHETQYFGPGTRLLVL.

This clone was seen many times. V is TRBV4-1 and J is TRBJ1-3; 7 positions match TRBD1. Germline-derived CDR1 and CDR2 are MGHRA and YSYEKL. The V and J ends lost 3 bases and 7 bases, in that order; junction bases with no gene match: 15. There are 17 residues in the CDR3. CDR3 loop: CASSHPTGRGARNTIYF. The CDR3 DNA sequence: TGCGCCAGCAGCCACCCCACGGGCAGGGGGGCCAGGAACACCATATATTTT.

This sequence joins TRBV30 and TRBJ1-2; no clear D. Germline V gene lookup returns CDR1 GTSNPN and CDR2 SVGIG (reference sequence). The CDR3 loop spans 12 amino acids. V was clipped by 1 base and J by 10 bases, with 13 bases between them. This chain's CDR3 is CAWSETYYDYTF. CDR3 coding DNA: TGTGCCTGGAGTGAGACCTACTACGACTACACCTTC.

This sequence joins TRBV29-1 and TRBJ1-6; 11 bases are shared with TRBD1. Trimming removed 5 bases from V and 7 bases from J; junction bases left unmatched: 4. In germline, CDR1 is SQVTM, CDR2 ANQGSEA. CDR3 length: 14 residues. Here the CDR3 DNA reads TGCAGCGTTCGGACAGGGGGCCTCAATTCACCCCTCCACTTT. This sequence encodes CSVRTGGLNSPLHF.

The CDR3 sequence is CASSLGPGAYEAFF. The CDR3 nucleotides are TGTGCCAGCAGCCTGGGGCCAGGGGCGTATGAAGCTTTCTTT. This chain joins TRBV11-2 and TRBJ1-1; D may be TRBD1 (6 bases). Germline CDR1 SGHAT, CDR2 FQNNGV. V was pared by 5 bases and J by 7 bases, with 17 bases between. This CDR3 comprises 14 residues.

This clone came up once. J is TRBJ2-1 and V is TRBV10-1, with a weak D call TRBD1 (5 bases). CDR3 length: 14 amino acids. Trimming shortened V by 3 bases and J by 3 bases, and 9 bases separated the two germline ends. Germline values: CDR1 WNHNN, CDR2 SYGVQD (reference sequence). This chain's CDR3 is CASSDSGIYNEQFF. The CDR3 coding sequence is TGCGCCAGCAGTGATTCAGGGATCTACAATGAGCAGTTCTTC.

This clone appeared a few times. This CDR3 reads CASSVDDRVSMNTEAFF. The CDR3 DNA is TGTGCCAGCAGCGTAGACGACAGGGTTAGTATGAACACTGAAGCTTTCTTT. V gene TRBV9 combines with J gene TRBJ1-1; 7 bases align to TRBD1. With 0 bases clipped from V and 0 bases from J, the junction kept 8 bases outside the gene matches. Germline lookup yields CDR1 SGDLS and CDR2 YYNGEE. The CDR3 is 17 residues long.

This chain links TRBV11-2 with TRBJ2-5; TRBD1 agrees at 9 bases. CDR1 is SGHAT, CDR2 FQNNGV, per germline. This CDR3 region has 16 residues. With 5 bases clipped from V and 5 bases from J, the junction kept 12 bases outside the gene matches. In DNA form, the CDR3 reads TGTGCCAGCAGCGCGCTCGGGACAGGGTTTTATGAGACCCAGTACTTC. Protein sequence: CASSALGTGFYETQYF.

This sequence joins TRBV28 and TRBJ1-2; TRBD1 matches 9 bases. V lost 10 bases to trimming and J lost 5 bases; unmatched junction nucleotides: 8. The germline V gene encodes CDR1 MDHEN and CDR2 SYDVKM. The CDR3 is made up of 13 amino acids. CDR3 nucleotides: TGTGCCACCCTAAGGGACAGGGTGTATGGCTACACCTTC. It is translated as CATLRDRVYGYTF.

This clone appeared once. The chain uses TRBV6-5 and TRBJ1-2, with D tentatively TRBD1 (5 bases). The V end lost 7 bases, the J end lost 3 bases, and 12 bases lay between the germline ends. CDR1 is MNHEY and CDR2 is SVGAGI in the germline V gene. The CDR3 spans 13 residues. CDR3: CASNTQVYYGYTF. CDR3 nucleotide sequence: TGTGCCAGCAATACACAGGTCTACTATGGCTACACCTTC.

This clone was counted only a few times. The gene calls are TRBV28 and TRBJ1-6; TRBD1 matches at 12 bases. The CDR3 covers 18 residues. V was pared by 6 bases and J by 2 bases, with 8 bases of the junction left unmatched. Germline V gene data show CDR1 as MDHEN and CDR2 as SYDVKM. In DNA form, the CDR3 reads TGTGCCAGCAGGCCCGGGACAGGGGGCTTAGCCTATAATTCACCCCTCCACTTT. Translated, it gives CASRPGTGGLAYNSPLHF.

V usage is TRBV29-1 and J usage is TRBJ2-1, with TRBD1 identical over 7 bases. With 6 bases clipped from V and 4 bases from J, the junction kept 12 bases outside the gene matches. Germline V gene lookup returns CDR1 SQVTM and CDR2 ANQGSEA. This CDR3 comprises 15 residues. CDR3 sequence: CSVHRQGFVYNEQFF. The CDR3 nucleotides are TGCAGCGTCCACCGACAGGGATTCGTATACAATGAGCAGTTCTTC.

This clone came up once. The V call is TRBV2, the J call TRBJ1-5; D unclear. Germline loops: CDR1 SNHLY, CDR2 FYNNEI. The CDR3 contains 16 residues. The V gene lost 4 bases and the J gene lost 0 bases, with 13 bases spanning the gap. This CDR3 reads CASSGLGGTSNQPQHF. The CDR3 nucleotides read TGTGCCAGCAGTGGATTAGGCGGCACTAGCAATCAGCCCCAGCATTTT. Variable domain in full (rest from reference TRBV2 and TRBJ1-5): EPEVTQTPSHQVTQMGQEVILRCVPISNHLYFYWYRQILGQKVEFLVSFYNNEISEKSEIFDDQFSVERPDGSNFTLKIRSTKLEDSAMYFCASSGLGGTSNQPQHFGDGTRLSIL.